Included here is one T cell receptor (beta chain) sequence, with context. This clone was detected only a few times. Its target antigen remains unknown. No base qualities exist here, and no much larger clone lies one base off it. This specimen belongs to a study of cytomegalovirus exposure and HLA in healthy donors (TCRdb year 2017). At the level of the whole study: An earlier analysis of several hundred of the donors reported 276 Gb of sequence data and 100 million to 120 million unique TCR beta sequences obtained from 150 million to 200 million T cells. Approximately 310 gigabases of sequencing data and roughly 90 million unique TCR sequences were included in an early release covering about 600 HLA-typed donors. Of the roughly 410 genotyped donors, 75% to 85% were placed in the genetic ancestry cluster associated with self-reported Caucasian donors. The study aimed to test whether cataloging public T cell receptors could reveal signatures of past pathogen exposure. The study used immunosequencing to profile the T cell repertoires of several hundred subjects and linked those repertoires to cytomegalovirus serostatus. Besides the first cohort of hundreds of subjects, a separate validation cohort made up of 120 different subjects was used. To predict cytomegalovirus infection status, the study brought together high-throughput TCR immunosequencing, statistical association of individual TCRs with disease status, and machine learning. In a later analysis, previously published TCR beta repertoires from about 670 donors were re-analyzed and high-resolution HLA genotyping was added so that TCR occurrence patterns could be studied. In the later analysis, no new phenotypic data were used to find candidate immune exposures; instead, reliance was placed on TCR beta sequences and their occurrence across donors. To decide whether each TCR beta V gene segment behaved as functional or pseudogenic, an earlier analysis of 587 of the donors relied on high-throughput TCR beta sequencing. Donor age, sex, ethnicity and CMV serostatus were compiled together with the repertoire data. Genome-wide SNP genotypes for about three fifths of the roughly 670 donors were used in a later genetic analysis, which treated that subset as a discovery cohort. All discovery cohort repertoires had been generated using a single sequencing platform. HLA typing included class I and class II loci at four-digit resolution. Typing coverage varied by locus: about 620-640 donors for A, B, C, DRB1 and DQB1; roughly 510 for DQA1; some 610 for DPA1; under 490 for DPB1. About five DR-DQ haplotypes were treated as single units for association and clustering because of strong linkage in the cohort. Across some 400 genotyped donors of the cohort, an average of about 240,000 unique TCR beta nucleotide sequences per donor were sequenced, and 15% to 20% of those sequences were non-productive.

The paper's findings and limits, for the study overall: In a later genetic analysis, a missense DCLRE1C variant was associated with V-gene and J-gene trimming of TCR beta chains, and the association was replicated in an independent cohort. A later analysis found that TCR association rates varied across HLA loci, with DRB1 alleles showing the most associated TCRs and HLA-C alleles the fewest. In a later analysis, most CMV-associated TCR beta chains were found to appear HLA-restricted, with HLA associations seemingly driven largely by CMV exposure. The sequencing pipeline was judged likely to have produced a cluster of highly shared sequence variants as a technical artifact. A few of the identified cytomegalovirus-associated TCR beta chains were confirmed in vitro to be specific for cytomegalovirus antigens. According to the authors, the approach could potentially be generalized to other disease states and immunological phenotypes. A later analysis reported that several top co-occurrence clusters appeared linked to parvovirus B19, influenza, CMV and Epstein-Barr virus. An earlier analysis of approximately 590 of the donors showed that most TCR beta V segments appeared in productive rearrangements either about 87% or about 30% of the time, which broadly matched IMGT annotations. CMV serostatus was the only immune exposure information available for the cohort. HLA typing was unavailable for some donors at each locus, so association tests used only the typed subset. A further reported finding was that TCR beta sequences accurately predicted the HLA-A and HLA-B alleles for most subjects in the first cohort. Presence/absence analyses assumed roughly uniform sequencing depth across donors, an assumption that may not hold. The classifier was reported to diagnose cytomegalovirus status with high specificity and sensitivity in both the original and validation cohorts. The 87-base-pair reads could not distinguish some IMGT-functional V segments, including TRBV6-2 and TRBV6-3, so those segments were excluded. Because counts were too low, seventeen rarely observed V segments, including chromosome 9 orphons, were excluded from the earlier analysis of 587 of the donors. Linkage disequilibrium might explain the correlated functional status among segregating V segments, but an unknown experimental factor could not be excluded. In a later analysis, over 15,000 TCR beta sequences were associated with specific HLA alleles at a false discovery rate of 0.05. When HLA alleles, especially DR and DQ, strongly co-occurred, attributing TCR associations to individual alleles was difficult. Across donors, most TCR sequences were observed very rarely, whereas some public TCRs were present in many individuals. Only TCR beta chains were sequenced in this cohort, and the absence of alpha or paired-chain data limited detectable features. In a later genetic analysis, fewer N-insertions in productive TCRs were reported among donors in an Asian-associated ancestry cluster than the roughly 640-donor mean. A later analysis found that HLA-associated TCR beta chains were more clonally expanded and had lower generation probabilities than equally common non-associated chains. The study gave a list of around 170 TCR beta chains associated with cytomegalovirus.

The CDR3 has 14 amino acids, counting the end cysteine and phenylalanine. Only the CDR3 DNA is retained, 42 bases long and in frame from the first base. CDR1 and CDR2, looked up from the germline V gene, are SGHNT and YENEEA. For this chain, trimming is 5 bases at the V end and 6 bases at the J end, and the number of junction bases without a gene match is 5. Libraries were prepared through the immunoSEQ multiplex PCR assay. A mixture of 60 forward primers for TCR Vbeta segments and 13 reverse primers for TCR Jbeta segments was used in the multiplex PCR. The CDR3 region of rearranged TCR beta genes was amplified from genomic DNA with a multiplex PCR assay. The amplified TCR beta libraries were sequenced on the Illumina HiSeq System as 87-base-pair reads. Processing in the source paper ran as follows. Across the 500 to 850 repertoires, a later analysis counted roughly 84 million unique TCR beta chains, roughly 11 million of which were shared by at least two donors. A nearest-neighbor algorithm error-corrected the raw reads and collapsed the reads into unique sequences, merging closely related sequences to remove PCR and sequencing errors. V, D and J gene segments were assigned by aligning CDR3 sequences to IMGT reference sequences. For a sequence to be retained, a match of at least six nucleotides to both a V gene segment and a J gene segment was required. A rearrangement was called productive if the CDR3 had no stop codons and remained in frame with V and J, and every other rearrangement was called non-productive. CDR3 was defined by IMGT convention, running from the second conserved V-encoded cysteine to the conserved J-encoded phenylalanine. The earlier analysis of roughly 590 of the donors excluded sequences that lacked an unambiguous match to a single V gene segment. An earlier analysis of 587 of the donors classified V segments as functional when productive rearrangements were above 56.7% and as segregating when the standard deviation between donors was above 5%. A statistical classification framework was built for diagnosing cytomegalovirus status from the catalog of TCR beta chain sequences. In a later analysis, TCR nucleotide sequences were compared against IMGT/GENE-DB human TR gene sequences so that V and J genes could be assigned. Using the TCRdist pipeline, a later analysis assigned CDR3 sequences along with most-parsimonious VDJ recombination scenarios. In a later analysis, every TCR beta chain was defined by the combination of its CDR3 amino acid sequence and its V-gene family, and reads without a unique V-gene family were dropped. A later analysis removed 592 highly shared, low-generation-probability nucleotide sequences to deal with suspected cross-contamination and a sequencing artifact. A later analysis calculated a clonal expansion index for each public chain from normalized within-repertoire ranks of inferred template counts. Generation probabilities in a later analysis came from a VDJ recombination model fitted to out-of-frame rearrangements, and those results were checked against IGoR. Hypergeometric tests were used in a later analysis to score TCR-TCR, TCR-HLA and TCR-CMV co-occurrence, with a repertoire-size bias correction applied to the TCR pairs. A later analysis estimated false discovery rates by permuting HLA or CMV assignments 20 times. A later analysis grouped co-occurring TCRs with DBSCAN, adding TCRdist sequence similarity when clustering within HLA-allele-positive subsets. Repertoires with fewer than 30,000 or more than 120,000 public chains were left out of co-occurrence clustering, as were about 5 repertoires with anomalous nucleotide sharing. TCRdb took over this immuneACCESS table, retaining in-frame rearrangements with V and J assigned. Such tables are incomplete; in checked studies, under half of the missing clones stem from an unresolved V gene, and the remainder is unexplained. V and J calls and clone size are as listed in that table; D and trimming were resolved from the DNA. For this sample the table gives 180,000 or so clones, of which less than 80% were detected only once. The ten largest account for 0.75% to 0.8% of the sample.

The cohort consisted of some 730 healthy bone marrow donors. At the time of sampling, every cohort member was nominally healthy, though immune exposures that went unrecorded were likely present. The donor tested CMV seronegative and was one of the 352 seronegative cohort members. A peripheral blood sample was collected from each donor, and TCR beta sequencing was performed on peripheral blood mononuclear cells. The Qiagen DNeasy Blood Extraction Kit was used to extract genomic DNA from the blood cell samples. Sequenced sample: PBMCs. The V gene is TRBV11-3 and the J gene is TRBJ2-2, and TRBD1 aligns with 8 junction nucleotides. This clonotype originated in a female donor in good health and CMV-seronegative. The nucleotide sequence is TGTGCCAGCAGCACCCGGACAGGGTCCGGGGAGCTGTTTTTT. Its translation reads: CASSTRTGSGELFF.